The source of this TCR beta chain is a study of blood T cell repertoires in COVID-19 (dated by TCRdb to about 2020). As for the study more broadly: Samples covering the acute and convalescent phases of COVID-19 were provided by collaborators in the United States, Italy and Spain. The dataset comprised deeply sampled blood TCRbeta repertoires from subjects exposed to, actively infected with, or recovered from COVID-19. Samples came from the ongoing ImmuneRACE study (first 160 participants) plus 1,254 subjects from 6 global collaborators. The prospective study material was composed of cDNA or gDNA derived from T cells, B-cell-depleted T cells, or PBMCs. HLA class I and class II types, where available, came from metadata supplied by the sample provider rather than from assay-based typing. The repertoires were made available in a free public database intended to serve as a resource for research on the immune response to SARS-CoV-2. A de-identified subject ID, COVID-19 status, age in years and sex were almost always included in the sample metadata.

With respect to this clone: What antigen it recognizes has not been identified. No quality values exist for individual bases; no much larger clone is one base distant.

The immunoSEQ Assay, a bias-controlled multiplex PCR, was used to amplify TCRbeta CDR3 regions from genomic DNA. The study's own analysis went as follows. Nucleated cell counts per sample were estimated from amplification of reference gene primers within the assay. To quantify the absolute abundance of each unique TCRbeta CDR3 rearrangement, sequence reads were collapsed and filtered. For each sample, productive Simpson clonality was calculated by taking the square root of Simpson's diversity index across productive rearrangements. TCRdb mirrors the immuneACCESS table, restricted to in-frame sequences. Some clones are absent from its copies; in checked studies, under half trace to an unresolved V gene, and the reason for the others is unknown. The D gene and trimming were derived from the DNA, and the V and J assignments and clone size from that table. Within this sample are approximately 290,000 clones, with 80% to 90% of them counted one time only. Together, the top ten hold 3.5% to 5.5% of the sample.

Paper-wide results and their limitations: The quantity of clinical and demographic metadata differed by source and by participant and was supplied without curation.

V gives up 3 bases and J gives up 4 bases, and the segment between their germline ends measures 4 bases. CDR1 and CDR2 were assigned from the germline V gene as SGHDT and YYEEEE. The CDR3 runs 12 residues from the cysteine to the phenylalanine. The read is trimmed to its CDR3 DNA, 36 bases read in frame from base 1. Participants in the prospective study were aged about 18 to 95 years, lived in 24 United States geographic areas, and enrolled through a virtual design. To assign participants to cohorts, the prospective study relied on clinical history that participants themselves reported in a screening survey and a study questionnaire. Recovered participants in ImmuneRACE Cohort 3 were defined as having two consecutive negative NP/OP PCR tests, clearance from a healthcare professional, or resolution of symptoms. Each participant in the prospective study had whole blood, serum and a nasopharyngeal or oropharyngeal swab collected by mobile phlebotomists. Additional blood draws and questionnaires over an approximately 2-month period could optionally be provided by prospective study participants. Blood samples from the prospective study were shipped frozen or at room temperature prior to DNA extraction.

Sequencing used PBMCs or T cells enriched from blood (not recorded which). Recombination joined TRBV5-6 with TRBJ2-2; confidence is insufficient to name the D gene. The TCR comes from a woman in her 30s who had recovered from COVID-19. CDR3 reads: CASSWLTGELFF. The nucleotide sequence is given as TGTGCCAGCAGCTGGCTCACCGGGGAGCTGTTTTTT.